The entry that follows covers one T cell receptor (beta chain) sequence. CDR3 length: 13 residues. Germline V lookup: CDR1 SNHLY, CDR2 FYNNEI. V lost 8 bases to trimming and J lost 4 bases, with 14 bases between them. This sample is drawn from a study of shared clonotypes between healthy human individuals. Genomic DNA (from each subset) was split evenly across several immunoSEQ plates. The table came from immunoSEQ multiplex PCR; TCRdb's copy has only in-frame clones and leaves some out. The sample contains some 2,400,000 clones, approximately 96% of which appear only once. The chain employs TRBV2 and TRBJ1-2, with D perhaps matching TRBD1 (5 bases). This clonotype was obtained from a man in his late teens or twenties in good health. The sequenced material came from naive CD4+ T cells sorted from blood. Subset noted: CD45RA+ positively selected. CDR3 nucleotide sequence: TGTGCCAGCTCGCCGGGACCTTTCTATGGCTACACCTTC. This encodes CASSPGPFYGYTF.